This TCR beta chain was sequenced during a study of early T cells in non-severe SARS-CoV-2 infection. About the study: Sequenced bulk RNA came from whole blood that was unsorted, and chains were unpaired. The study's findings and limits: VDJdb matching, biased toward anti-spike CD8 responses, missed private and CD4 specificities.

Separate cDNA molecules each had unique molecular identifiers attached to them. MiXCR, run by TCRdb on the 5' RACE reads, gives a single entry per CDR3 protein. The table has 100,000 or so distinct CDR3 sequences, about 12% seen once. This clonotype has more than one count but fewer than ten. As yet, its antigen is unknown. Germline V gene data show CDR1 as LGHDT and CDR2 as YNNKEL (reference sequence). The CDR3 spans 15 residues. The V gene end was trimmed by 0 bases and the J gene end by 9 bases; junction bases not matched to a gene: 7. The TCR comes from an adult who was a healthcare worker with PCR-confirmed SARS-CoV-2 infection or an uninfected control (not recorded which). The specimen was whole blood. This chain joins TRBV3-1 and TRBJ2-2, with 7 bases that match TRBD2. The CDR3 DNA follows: TGTGCCAGCAGCCAAGAAAAAATGACTAGCCGGGAGCTGTTTTTT. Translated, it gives CASSQEKMTSRELFF. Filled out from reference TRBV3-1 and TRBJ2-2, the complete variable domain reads DTAVSQTPKYLVTQMGNDKSIKCEQNLGHDTMYWYKQDSKKFLKIMFSYNNKELIINETVPNRFSPKSPDKAHLNLHINSLELGDSAVYFCASSQEKMTSRELFFGEGSRLTVL.